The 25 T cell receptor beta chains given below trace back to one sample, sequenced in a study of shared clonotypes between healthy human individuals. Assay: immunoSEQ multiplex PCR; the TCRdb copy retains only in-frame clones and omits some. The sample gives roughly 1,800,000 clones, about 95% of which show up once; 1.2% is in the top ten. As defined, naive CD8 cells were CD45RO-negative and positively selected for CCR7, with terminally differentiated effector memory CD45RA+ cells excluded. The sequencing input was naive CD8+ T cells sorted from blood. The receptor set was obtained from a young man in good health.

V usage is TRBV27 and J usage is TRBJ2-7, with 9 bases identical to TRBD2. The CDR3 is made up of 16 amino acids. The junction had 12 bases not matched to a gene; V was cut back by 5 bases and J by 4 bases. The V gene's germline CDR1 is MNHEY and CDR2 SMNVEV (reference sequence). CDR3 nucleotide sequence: TGTGCCAGCAGTCCAGCTCCTCCGGGACTAGCTTACGAGCAGTACTTC. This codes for CASSPAPPGLAYEQYF.

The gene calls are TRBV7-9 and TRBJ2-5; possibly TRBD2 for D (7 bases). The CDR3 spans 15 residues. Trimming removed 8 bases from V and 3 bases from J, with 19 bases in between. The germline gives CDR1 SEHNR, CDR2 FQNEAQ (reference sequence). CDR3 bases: TGTGCCAGCCAAAATCAGGGGAGCGGGGAAGAGACCCAGTACTTC. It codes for CASQNQGSGEETQYF.

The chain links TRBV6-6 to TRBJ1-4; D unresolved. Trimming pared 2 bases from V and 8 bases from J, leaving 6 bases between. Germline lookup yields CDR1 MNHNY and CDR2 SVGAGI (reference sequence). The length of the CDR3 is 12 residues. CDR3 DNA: TGTGCCAGCAGTTACCCGGGGGAAAAACTGTTTTTT. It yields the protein CASSYPGEKLFF.

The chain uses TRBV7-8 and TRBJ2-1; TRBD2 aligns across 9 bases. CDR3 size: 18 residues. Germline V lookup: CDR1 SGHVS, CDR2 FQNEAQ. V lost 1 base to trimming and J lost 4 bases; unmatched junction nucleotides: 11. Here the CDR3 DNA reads TGTGCCAGCAGCTTAGAGGGAGTAGGACTAGCGCCTTACAATGAGCAGTTCTTC. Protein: CASSLEGVGLAPYNEQFF. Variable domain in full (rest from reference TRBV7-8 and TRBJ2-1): GAGVSQSPRYKVAKRGQDVALRCDPISGHVSLFWYQQALGQGPEFLTYFQNEAQLDKSGLPSDRFFAERPEGSVSTLKIQRTQQEDSAVYLCASSLEGVGLAPYNEQFFGPGTRLTVL.

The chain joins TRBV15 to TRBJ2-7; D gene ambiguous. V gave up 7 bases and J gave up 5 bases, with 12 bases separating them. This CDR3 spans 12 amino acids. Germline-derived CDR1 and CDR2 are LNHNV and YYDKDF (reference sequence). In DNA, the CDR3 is TGTGCCACCAACCAGGACGGACACGAGCAGTACTTC. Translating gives CATNQDGHEQYF.

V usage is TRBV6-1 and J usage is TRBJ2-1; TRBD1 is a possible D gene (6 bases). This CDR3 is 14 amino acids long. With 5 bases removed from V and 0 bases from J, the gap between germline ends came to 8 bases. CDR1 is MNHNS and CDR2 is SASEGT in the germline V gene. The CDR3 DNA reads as TGTGCCAGCAGTTGGGACACCTCCTACAATGAGCAGTTCTTC. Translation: CASSWDTSYNEQFF.

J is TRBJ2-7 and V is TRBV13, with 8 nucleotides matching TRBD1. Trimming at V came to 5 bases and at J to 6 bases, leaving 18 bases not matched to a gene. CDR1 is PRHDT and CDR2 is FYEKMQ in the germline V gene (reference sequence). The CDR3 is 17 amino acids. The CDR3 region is CASSPTPGQGWVGEQYF. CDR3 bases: TGTGCCAGCAGCCCCACCCCCGGACAGGGATGGGTTGGCGAGCAGTACTTC.

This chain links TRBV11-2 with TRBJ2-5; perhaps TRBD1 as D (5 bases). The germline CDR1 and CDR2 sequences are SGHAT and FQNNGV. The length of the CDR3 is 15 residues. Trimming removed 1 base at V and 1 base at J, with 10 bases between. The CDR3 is CASSLGGASQETQYF. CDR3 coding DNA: TGTGCCAGCAGCTTAGGTGGGGCCAGCCAAGAGACCCAGTACTTC.

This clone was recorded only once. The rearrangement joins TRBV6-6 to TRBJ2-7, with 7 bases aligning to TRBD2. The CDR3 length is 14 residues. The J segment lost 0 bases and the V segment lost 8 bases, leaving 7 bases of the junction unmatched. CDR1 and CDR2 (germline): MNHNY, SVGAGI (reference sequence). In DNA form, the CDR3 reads TGTGCCAGCGGTACTAGCGAGAGCTCCTACGAGCAGTACTTC. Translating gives CASGTSESSYEQYF.

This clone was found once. Written as DNA, the CDR3 is TGTGCCAGCAGCTTGTATAGGAGCACGAACACCGGGGAGCTGTTTTTT. Its protein product is CASSLYRSTNTGELFF. V is TRBV5-6 and J is TRBJ2-2; no reliable D call. Trimming stripped 1 base from V and 0 bases from J, with 10 bases between. The CDR3 runs 16 residues. The germline V gene has CDR1 SGHDT and CDR2 YYEEEE.

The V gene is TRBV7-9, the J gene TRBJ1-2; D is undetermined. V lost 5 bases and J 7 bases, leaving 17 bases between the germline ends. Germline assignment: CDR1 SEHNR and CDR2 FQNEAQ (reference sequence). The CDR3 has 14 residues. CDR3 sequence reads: CASSPEGGGFGYTF. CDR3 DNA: TGTGCCAGCAGCCCAGAGGGAGGAGGGTTTGGCTACACCTTC.

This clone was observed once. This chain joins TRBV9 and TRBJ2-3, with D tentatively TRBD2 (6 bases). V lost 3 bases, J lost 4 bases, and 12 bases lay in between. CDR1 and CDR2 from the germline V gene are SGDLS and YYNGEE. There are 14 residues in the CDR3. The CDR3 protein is CASSDGGSSDTQYF. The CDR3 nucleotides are TGTGCCAGCAGCGACGGGGGAAGCTCAGATACGCAGTATTTT. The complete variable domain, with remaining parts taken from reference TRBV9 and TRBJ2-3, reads DSGVTQTPKHLITATGQRVTLRCSPRSGDLSVYWYQQSLDQGLQFLIQYYNGEERAKGNILERFSAQQFPDLHSELNLSSLELGDSALYFCASSDGGSSDTQYFGPGTRLTVL.

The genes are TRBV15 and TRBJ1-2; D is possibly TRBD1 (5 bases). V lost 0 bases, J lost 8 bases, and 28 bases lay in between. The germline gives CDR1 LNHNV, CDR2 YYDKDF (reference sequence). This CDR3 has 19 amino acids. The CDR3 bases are TGTGCCACCAGCAGAGATGACTGGCCAGGGCCGGACCGTATGGAAGGCTACACCTTC. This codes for CATSRDDWPGPDRMEGYTF.

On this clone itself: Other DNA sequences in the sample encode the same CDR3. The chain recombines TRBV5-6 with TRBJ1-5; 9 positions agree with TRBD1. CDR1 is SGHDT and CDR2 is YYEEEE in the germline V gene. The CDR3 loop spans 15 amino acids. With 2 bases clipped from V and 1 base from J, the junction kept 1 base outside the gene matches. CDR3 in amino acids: CASSLGTGSNQPQHF. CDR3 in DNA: TGTGCCAGCAGCTTAGGGACAGGGAGCAATCAGCCCCAGCATTTT. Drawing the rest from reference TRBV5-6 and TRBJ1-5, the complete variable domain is DAGVTQSPTHLIKTRGQQVTLRCSPKSGHDTVSWYQQALGQGPQFIFQYYEEEERQRGNFPDRFSGHQFPNYSSELNVNALLLGDSALYLCASSLGTGSNQPQHFGDGTRLSIL.

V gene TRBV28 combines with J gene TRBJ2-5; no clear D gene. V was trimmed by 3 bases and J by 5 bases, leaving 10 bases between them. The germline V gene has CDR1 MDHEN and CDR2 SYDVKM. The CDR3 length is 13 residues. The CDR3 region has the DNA TGTGCCAGCAGTTTTCAGGACGGGGAGACCCAGTACTTC. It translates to CASSFQDGETQYF.

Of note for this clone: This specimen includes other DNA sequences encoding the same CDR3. CDR3 nucleotide sequence: TGCAGCGTTGAAGACTCCGGCTACGAGCAGTACTTC. This encodes CSVEDSGYEQYF. The chain combines TRBV29-1 with TRBJ2-7; D unclear. Germline V gene data show CDR1 as SQVTM and CDR2 as ANQGSEA. This CDR3 contains 12 residues. V was cut by 0 bases and J by 3 bases, with 6 bases left in between.

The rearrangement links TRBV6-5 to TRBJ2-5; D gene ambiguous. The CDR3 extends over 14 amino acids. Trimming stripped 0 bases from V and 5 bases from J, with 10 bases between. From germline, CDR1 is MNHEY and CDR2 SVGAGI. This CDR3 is CASSYSVSWETQYF. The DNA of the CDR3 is TGTGCCAGCAGTTACTCGGTCAGTTGGGAGACCCAGTACTTC.

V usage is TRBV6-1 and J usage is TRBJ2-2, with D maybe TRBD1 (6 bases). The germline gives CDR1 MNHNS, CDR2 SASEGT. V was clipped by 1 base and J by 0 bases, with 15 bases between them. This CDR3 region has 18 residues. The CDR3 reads CASSEGAWTAPNTGELFF. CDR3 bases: TGTGCCAGCAGTGAAGGAGCCTGGACAGCCCCGAACACCGGGGAGCTGTTTTTT.

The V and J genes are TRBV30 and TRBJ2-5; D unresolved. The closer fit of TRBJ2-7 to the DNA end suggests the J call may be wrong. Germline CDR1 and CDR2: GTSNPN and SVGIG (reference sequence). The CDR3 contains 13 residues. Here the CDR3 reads CAWTGPGNYEQYF. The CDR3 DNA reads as TGTGCCTGGACTGGACCCGGCAACTACGAGCAGTACTTC.

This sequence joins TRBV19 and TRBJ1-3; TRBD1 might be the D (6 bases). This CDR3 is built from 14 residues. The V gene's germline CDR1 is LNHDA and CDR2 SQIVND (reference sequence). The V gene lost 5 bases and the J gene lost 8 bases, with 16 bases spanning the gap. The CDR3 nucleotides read TGTGCCAGTAGTTCCGGACAGAGAGGGGACACCATATATTTT. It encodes CASSSGQRGDTIYF.

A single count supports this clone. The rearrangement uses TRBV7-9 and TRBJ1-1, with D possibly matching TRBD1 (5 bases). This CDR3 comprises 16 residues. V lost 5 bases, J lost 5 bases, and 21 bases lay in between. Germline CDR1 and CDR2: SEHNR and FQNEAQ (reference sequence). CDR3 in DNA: TGTGCCAGCAGCCACCATTGGGGCAGGGAGGGTACTGAAGCTTTCTTT. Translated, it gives CASSHHWGREGTEAFF.

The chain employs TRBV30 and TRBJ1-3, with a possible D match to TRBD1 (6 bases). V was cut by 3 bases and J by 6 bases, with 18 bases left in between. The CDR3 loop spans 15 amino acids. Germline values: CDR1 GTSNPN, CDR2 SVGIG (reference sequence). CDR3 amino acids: CAWRPGTSGENTIYF. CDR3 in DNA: TGTGCCTGGAGACCCGGCACCTCAGGGGAAAACACCATATATTTT.

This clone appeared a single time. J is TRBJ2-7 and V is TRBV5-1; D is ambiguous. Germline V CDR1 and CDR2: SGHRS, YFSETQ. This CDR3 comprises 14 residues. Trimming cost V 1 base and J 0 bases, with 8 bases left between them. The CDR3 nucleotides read TGCGCCAGCAGCTTGCAGAGGAGCTCCTACGAGCAGTACTTC. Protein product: CASSLQRSSYEQYF.

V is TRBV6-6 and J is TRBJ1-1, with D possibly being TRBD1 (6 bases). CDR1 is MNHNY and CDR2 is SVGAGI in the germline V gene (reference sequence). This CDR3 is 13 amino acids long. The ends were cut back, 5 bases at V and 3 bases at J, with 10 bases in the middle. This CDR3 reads CASSQQGHTEAFF. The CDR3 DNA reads TGTGCCAGCAGTCAACAGGGCCACACTGAAGCTTTCTTT.

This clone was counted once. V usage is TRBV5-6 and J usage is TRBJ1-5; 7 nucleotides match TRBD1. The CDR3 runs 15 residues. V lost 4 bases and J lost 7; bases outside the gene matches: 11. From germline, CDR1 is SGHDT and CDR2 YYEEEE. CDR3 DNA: TGTGCCAGCAGCCAGATAGGGGGCCTCGGACAGCCCCAGCATTTT. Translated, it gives CASSQIGGLGQPQHF.